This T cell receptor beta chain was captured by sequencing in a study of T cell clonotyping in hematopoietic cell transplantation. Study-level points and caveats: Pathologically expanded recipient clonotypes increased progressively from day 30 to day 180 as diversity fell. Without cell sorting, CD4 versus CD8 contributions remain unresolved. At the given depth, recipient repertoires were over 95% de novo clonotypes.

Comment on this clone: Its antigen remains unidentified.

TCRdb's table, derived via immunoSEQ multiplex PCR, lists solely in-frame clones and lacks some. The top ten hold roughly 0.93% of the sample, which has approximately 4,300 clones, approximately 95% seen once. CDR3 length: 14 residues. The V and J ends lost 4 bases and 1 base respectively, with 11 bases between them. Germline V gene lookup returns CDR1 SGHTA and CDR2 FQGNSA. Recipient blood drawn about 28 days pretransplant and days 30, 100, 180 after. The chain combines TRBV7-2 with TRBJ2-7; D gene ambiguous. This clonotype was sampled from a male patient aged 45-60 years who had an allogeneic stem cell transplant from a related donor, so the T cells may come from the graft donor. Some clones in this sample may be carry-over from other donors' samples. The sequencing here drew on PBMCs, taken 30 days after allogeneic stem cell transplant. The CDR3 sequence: CASSSVPGSYEQYF. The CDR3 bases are TGTGCCAGCAGCTCTGTCCCGGGTTCCTACGAGCAGTACTTC.